A single sample gave rise to the 8 T cell receptor beta chains below, sequenced in a study of cytomegalovirus exposure and HLA in healthy donors. Both 60 Vbeta primers and 13 Jbeta primers went into the PCR. This table comes from immunoSEQ multiplex PCR, and its TCRdb copy is limited to in-frame clones, with some not included. This repertoire shows 150,000 or so clones, roughly 80% found once; its top ten account for around 13%. Input material: PBMCs. The source is a man aged 25-40 years in good health and CMV-seropositive.

V gene TRBV27 combines with J gene TRBJ2-1; 13 nucleotides agree with TRBD2. The germline CDR1 and CDR2 sequences are MNHEY and SMNVEV (reference sequence). CDR3 length equals 16 residues. With 7 bases clipped from V and 5 bases from J, the junction kept 8 bases outside the gene matches. The CDR3 bases are TGTGCCAGCAACTCGACCGGGACTAGCGGGAACAATGAGCAGTTCTTC. Its protein product is CASNSTGTSGNNEQFF.

This chain joins TRBV5-1 and TRBJ1-1, with a tentative D call TRBD1 (5 bases). Germline V CDR1 and CDR2: SGHRS, YFSETQ. This CDR3 region has 14 residues. V lost 0 bases and J lost 3, with 9 bases in between. CDR3 sequence: CASSLEGMYTEAFF. The CDR3 DNA follows: TGCGCCAGCAGCTTGGAGGGGATGTACACTGAAGCTTTCTTT.

This rearrangement joins TRBV2 to TRBJ2-7; 7 bases map to TRBD2. The ends lost 4 bases at V and 4 bases at J; junction bases unmatched: 10. The germline gives CDR1 SNHLY, CDR2 FYNNEI. The CDR3 totals 15 residues. The DNA for the CDR3 is TGTGCCAGCAGTGTTGCGGGAGAGATGGCGTACGAGCAGTACTTC. Protein: CASSVAGEMAYEQYF. Complete variable domain (other parts from reference TRBV2 and TRBJ2-7): EPEVTQTPSHQVTQMGQEVILRCVPISNHLYFYWYRQILGQKVEFLVSFYNNEISEKSEIFDDQFSVERPDGSNFTLKIRSTKLEDSAMYFCASSVAGEMAYEQYFGPGTRLTVT.

This clone has more than one count but fewer than ten. The V call is TRBV2, the J call TRBJ2-1; 8 bases align to TRBD1. In germline, CDR1 is SNHLY, CDR2 FYNNEI. The CDR3 consists of 14 residues. V shed 3 bases, J shed 7 bases, and the junction held 5 bases outside the gene matches. CDR3 in DNA: TGTGCCAGCAGTGAGTCAGGGGGCGGAAATGAGCAGTTCTTC. This translates into CASSESGGGNEQFF.

The CDR3 spells CASSLPGGSGELFF. CDR3 DNA: TGTGCCAGCTCCCTCCCGGGGGGCAGCGGGGAGCTGTTTTTT. The V and J genes are TRBV6-1 and TRBJ2-2, with TRBD2 as a possible D gene (7 bases). Germline CDR1 reads MNHNS; CDR2 reads SASEGT. CDR3 length: 14 residues. V was clipped by 8 bases and J by 7 bases, with 17 bases between them.

The V gene is TRBV28, the J gene TRBJ2-1; D not resolved. This CDR3 has 14 amino acids. Deletions cut 6 bases from V and 3 bases from J, with 12 bases between. Germline V gene data show CDR1 as MDHEN and CDR2 as SYDVKM. CDR3 amino acids: CASRAGTHYNEQFF. In nucleotides, the CDR3 is TGTGCCAGCAGGGCAGGCACACACTACAATGAGCAGTTCTTC.

This rearrangement joins TRBV28 to TRBJ1-4, with 9 bases identical to TRBD1. This CDR3 is 18 amino acids long. The germline V gene has CDR1 MDHEN and CDR2 SYDVKM. The J segment lost 3 bases and the V segment lost 3 bases, leaving 11 bases of the junction unmatched. The CDR3 here is CASSLGRTGVRPNEKLFF. The CDR3 nucleotides are TGTGCCAGCAGTTTGGGCAGGACAGGGGTGCGTCCTAATGAAAAACTGTTTTTT.

V usage is TRBV28 and J usage is TRBJ2-5; 7 nucleotides match TRBD1. Trimming took 5 bases from V and 1 from J; bases not matched to a gene: 4. The CDR3 extends over 14 amino acids. Germline V CDR1 and CDR2: MDHEN, SYDVKM. In DNA form, the CDR3 reads TGTGCCAGCAGTCCCAGGACAGGCCAAGAGACCCAGTACTTC. Protein sequence: CASSPRTGQETQYF.